Sequencing of this TCR beta chain was carried out in a study of blood T cells in healthy people across ages. Primers used in a second PCR of about 7 to 12 cycles were a sample-barcoded 5' primer and a J-beta primer mix. TCRdb re-called the 5' RACE reads with MiXCR, one entry per CDR3 protein. Found here are about 290,000 distinct CDR3 sequences, roughly 29% of them singletons; the top ten hold approximately 29%. Germline CDR1 reads DFQATT; CDR2 reads SNEGSKA (reference sequence). The CDR3 contains 16 residues. After removal of 0 bases from V and 7 bases from J, the junction contained 10 bases not matched to a gene. This clonotype was seen ten or more times.

Sequenced input: blood. The receptor comes from a woman in her 70s in good health. The gene calls are TRBV20-1 and TRBJ2-1, with 9 nucleotides matching TRBD1. CDR3 in DNA: TGCAGTGCTAGAGATAACCAGGGGACAGGGTATAATGAGCAGTTCTTC. Its protein is CSARDNQGTGYNEQFF.